These T cell receptor beta chains were read from a single sample in a study of control samples from healthy donors and cancer patients. The table came from immunoSEQ multiplex PCR; TCRdb's copy has only in-frame clones and leaves some out. The sample records almost 85,000 clones, approximately 94% being singletons. Sample: blood. These receptors all stem from a woman between 18 and 29 years old in good health. CDR3s include the opening cysteine and the closing phenylalanine or tryptophan. Fields, in order: V gene, clone size, J gene, D gene, CDR3 DNA, CDR3 protein. A D gene is named only where the DNA matches it firmly. Clone size is not always given. Where it is, it says once, few, many or a class for expanded clones.

TRBV6-4	.	TRBJ2-3	TRBD2	TGTGCCAGCAGGGAGACTAGCGGGGTCACAGATACGCAGTATTTT	CASRETSGVTDTQYF
TRBV30	.	TRBJ2-7	TRBD1	TGTGCCTGGAGCCCCCCCGTGGGGACAGAGAGAGGCGAGCAGTACTTC	CAWSPPVGTERGEQYF
TRBV5-1	.	TRBJ2-7	TRBD1	TGCGCCAGCAGTCGGGGACAGGGTGGTCAGTACTTC	CASSRGQGGQYF
TRBV4-2	.	TRBJ1-4	.	TGTGCCAGCAGCCAAGGTTCTATTGAAAAACTGTTTTTT	CASSQGSIEKLFF
TRBV14	.	TRBJ2-7	.	TGTGCCAGCAGCCAAGATCTAAGAAGCGGAATCTACGAGCAGTACTTC	CASSQDLRSGIYEQYF
TRBV6-4	.	TRBJ2-1	.	TGTGCCAGCAGTGACTCCGGGAGCAATGAGCAGTTCTTC	CASSDSGSNEQFF
TRBV5-5	.	TRBJ1-2	.	TGTGCCAGCAGCTTGGTATCAGGGTATGGCTACACCTTC	CASSLVSGYGYTF
TRBV10-3	.	TRBJ2-7	.	TGTGCCATCAGTGAGGGGTGGCGGGACGGAATCTACGAGCAGTACTTC	CAISEGWRDGIYEQYF
TRBV6-1	once	TRBJ2-7	.	TGTGCCAGCAGTGAGTCCAACACCTACGAGCAGTACTTC	CASSESNTYEQYF
TRBV9	once	TRBJ2-6	TRBD1	TGTGCCAGCAGCACCGGACAGGGAAGGCTTTCTGGGGCCAACGTCCTGACTTTC	CASSTGQGRLSGANVLTF
TRBV28	.	TRBJ2-1	.	TGTGCCAGCATTCCATTAGGGGAGGCCACAAATGAGCAGTTCTTC	CASIPLGEATNEQFF
TRBV19	.	TRBJ1-1	TRBD1	TGTGCCAGTAGTCCACGGGACAGGGTTTTTGGTCGTTTGATGAACACTGAAGCTTTCTTT	CASSPRDRVFGRLMNTEAFF
TRBV7-9	.	TRBJ2-7	.	TGTGCCAGCAGCTTAGCGGACAGTAGTGCCGAGCAGTACTTC	CASSLADSSAEQYF
TRBV29-1	.	TRBJ2-7	TRBD1	TGCAGCTCCGGGACAGGGGTCCCCTTCTACGAGCAGTACTTC	CSSGTGVPFYEQYF
TRBV6-2/TRBV6-3	.	TRBJ2-5	.	TGTGCCAGCAGCGACCGGTGGGGAGAGACCCAGTACTTC	CASSDRWGETQYF